The 10 T cell receptor beta chains below were found in one sample sequenced in a study of T cell repertoires in cytomegalovirus infection. These receptors have no identified antigens. TCRdb analysed the reads with MiXCR anew, one entry per CDR3 protein. The repertoire consists of about 770,000 distinct CDR3 sequences, with just under 30% occurring once and the leading ten covering around 13%. Here the sequenced sample was cultured CD8+ T cells from PBMCs, taken from culture after CMV antigen stimulation. These receptors originate from a human donor in good health (CMV status not recorded). Some clones in this sample may be carry-over from other donors' samples.

This clonotype has just a few counts. The chain has TRBV7-9 and TRBJ2-5, with 10 bases that match TRBD2. CDR3 length: 18 residues. The germline CDR1 and CDR2 sequences are SEHNR and FQNEAQ (reference sequence). V trimming: 3 bases; J trimming: 3 bases; junction bases outside the gene matches: 13. CDR3 amino acids: CASSLGPSGLAGEETQYF. CDR3 nucleotides: TGTGCCAGCAGCTTGGGGCCCTCCGGGCTAGCGGGGGAAGAGACCCAGTACTTC.

This clonotype was seen at least ten times. J is TRBJ2-7 and V is TRBV7-2; 8 positions agree with TRBD1. The CDR3 runs 18 residues. V was pared by 1 base and J by 6 bases, with 17 bases of the junction left unmatched. Germline V CDR1 and CDR2: SGHTA, FQGNSA. DNA for the CDR3: TGTGCCAGCAGCTTAGATCCAGGGGGCGGGACGCCCCAAGGCGAGCAGTACTTC. This codes for CASSLDPGGGTPQGEQYF.

The chain combines TRBV18 with TRBJ2-7, with D unclear. Trimming removed 5 bases at V and 3 bases at J, with 8 bases between. CDR1 and CDR2 from the germline V gene are KGHSH and LQKENI. The CDR3 length is 12 residues. The chain's CDR3 is CASSSGFYEQYF. The CDR3 DNA is TGTGCCAGCTCATCCGGGTTCTACGAGCAGTACTTC. The full variable domain, in which reference TRBV18 and TRBJ2-7 provide the parts outside the CDR3, is NAGVMQNPRHLVRRRGQEARLRCSPMKGHSHVYWYRQLPEEGLKFMVYLQKENIIDESGMPKERFSAEFPKEGPSILRIQQVVRGDSAAYFCASSSGFYEQYFGPGTRLTVT.

This clonotype was recorded many times. The V gene is TRBV7-6, the J gene TRBJ1-2; D remains unclear. The V gene lost 5 bases and the J gene lost 3 bases, with 13 bases spanning the gap. The CDR3 runs to 14 residues. Germline assignment: CDR1 SGHVS and CDR2 FNYEAQ. CDR3 nucleotide sequence: TGTGCCAGCAGCCCCCCGACGGGATACTATGGCTACACCTTC. Translation gives CASSPPTGYYGYTF.

The rearrangement links TRBV10-3 to TRBJ2-2; possibly TRBD1 for D (5 bases). Trimming removed 6 bases at V and 2 bases at J, with 19 bases between. Germline V lookup: CDR1 ENHRY, CDR2 SYGVKD. CDR3 size: 17 residues. Here the CDR3 reads CAIRDSGQGKNTGELFF. CDR3 sequence (DNA): TGTGCCATCAGGGATTCGGGTCAGGGAAAAAACACCGGGGAGCTGTTTTTT.

This clonotype was observed a handful of times. The chain combines TRBV5-4 with TRBJ2-2; TRBD2 aligns across 13 bases. This CDR3 is 16 amino acids long. V trimming: 4 bases; J trimming: 7 bases; junction bases outside the gene matches: 7. Germline loops: CDR1 SGHNT, CDR2 YYREEE (reference sequence). In DNA form, the CDR3 reads TGTGCCAGCAGCGGCGGACTAGCGGGGGTCCGCGGGGAGCTGTTTTTT. It translates to CASSGGLAGVRGELFF. Based on the CDR3 plus reference TRBV5-4 and TRBJ2-2, the full variable domain is ETGVTQSPTHLIKTRGQQVTLRCSSQSGHNTVSWYQQALGQGPQFIFQYYREEENGRGNFPPRFSGLQFPNYSSELNVNALELDDSALYLCASSGGLAGVRGELFFGEGSRLTVL.

A word on this clonotype: A much larger clone is a single base away; this may be a read error. V gene TRBV7-9 combines with J gene TRBJ1-2; D might be TRBD1 (5 bases). Germline CDR1 is SEHNR and CDR2 is FQNEAQ (reference sequence). V dropped 5 bases and J dropped 10 bases, with 23 bases sitting between them. CDR3 length: 15 residues. CDR3 DNA sequence: TGTGCCAGCAGCCAAAACCGGGACGCCCAAGAAGTCTACACCTTC. Protein: CASSQNRDAQEVYTF.

The chain employs TRBV29-1 and TRBJ2-2; 8 bases line up with TRBD1. J gave up 5 bases and V 1 base, and 6 bases lay outside the gene matches. Per germline, CDR1 SQVTM and CDR2 ANQGSEA. CDR3 size: 15 residues. The CDR3 sequence is CSVEAQDRETGELFF. The CDR3 nucleotides read TGCAGCGTTGAAGCCCAGGACAGGGAGACCGGGGAGCTGTTTTTT.

The chain combines TRBV13 with TRBJ1-3; D perhaps matches TRBD1 (6 bases). Germline V gene lookup returns CDR1 PRHDT and CDR2 FYEKMQ (reference sequence). This CDR3 has 14 amino acids. V lost 4 bases, J lost 5 bases, and 12 bases lay in between. The CDR3 DNA sequence: TGTGCCAGCAGCTCCCGGACAGATAGAAACACCATATATTTT. Protein: CASSSRTDRNTIYF.

J is TRBJ2-1 and V is TRBV27; the D gene is possibly TRBD2 (5 bases). Per the germline V gene, CDR1 is MNHEY and CDR2 is SMNVEV (reference sequence). The CDR3 covers 15 residues. V shed 5 bases and J shed 10 bases, with 21 bases lying between them. In nucleotides, the CDR3 is TGTGCCAGCAGTCTAATCCCACATACTAGTGGGGAGCAGTTCTTC. Translated: CASSLIPHTSGEQFF.